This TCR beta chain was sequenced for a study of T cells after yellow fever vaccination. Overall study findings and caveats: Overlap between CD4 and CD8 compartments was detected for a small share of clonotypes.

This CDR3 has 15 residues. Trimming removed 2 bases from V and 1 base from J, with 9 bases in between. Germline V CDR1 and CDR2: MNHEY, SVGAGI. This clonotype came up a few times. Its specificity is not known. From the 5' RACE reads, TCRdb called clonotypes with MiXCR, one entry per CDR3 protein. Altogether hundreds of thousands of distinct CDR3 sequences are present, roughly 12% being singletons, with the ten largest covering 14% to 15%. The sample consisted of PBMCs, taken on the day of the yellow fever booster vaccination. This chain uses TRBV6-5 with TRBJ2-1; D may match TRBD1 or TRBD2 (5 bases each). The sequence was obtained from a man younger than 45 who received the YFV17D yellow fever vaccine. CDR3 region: CASSYGTVSYNEQFF. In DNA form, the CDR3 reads TGTGCCAGCAGTTACGGGACGGTTTCCTACAATGAGCAGTTCTTC.